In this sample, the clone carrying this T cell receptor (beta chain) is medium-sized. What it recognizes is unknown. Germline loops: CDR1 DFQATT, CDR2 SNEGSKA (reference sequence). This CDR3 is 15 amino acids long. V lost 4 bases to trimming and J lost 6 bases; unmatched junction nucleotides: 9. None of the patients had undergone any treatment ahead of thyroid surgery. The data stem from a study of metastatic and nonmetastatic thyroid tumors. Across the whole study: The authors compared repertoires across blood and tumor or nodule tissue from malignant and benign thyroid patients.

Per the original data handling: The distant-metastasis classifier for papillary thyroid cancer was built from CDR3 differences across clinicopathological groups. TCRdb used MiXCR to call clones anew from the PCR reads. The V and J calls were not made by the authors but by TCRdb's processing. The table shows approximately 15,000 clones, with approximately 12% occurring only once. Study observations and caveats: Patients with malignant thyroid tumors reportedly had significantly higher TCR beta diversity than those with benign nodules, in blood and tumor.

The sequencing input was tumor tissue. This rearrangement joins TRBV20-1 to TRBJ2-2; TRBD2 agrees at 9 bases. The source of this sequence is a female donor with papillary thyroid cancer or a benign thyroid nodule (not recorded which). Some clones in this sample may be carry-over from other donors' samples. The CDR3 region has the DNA TGCAGTGCTAAGCAAGCGGGGGGTTTCTCCGGGGAGCTGTTTTTT. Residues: CSAKQAGGFSGELFF.